A selection of T cell receptor beta chains follows, all from one sample in a study of T cell responses to AZD1222 COVID-19 vaccine. The method was immunoSEQ multiplex PCR; TCRdb's version includes in-frame clones alone and lacks a portion of them. This sample has 85,000 to 90,000 clones; about 89% occur once, and the top ten carry less than 5%. Specimen: peripheral blood, collected 28 days after the second AZD1222 dose. These receptors all come from an adult who received the AZD1222 COVID-19 vaccine. The CDR3 runs from the conserved cysteine through the conserved F or W. The D gene is left open where the match is weak. The size of a clone is reported for some rows only, either as once, few or many, or as a class for expanded clones.

size	V	D	J	CDR3	DNA
.	TRBV12-3/TRBV12-4	.	TRBJ1-2	CACAPYGDYGYTF	TGTGCCTGCGCACCGTACGGGGATTATGGCTACACCTTC
.	TRBV29-1	.	TRBJ1-2	CSVGSGGGYGYTF	TGCAGCGTTGGGAGTGGTGGGGGCTATGGCTACACCTTC
.	TRBV14	.	TRBJ2-5	CASSLRVGETQYF	TGTGCCAGCAGCCTCAGGGTGGGGGAGACCCAGTACTTC
.	TRBV19	TRBD1	TRBJ1-1	CASIDRVGTEAFF	TGTGCCAGTATCGACAGGGTTGGCACTGAAGCTTTCTTT
.	TRBV14	.	TRBJ2-5	CASSHGETQYF	TGTGCCAGCAGCCACGGGGAGACCCAGTACTTC
.	TRBV7-6	.	TRBJ1-4	CASSLDRYTATNEKLFF	TGTGCCAGCAGCTTAGATAGATACACCGCAACTAATGAAAAACTGTTTTTT
.	TRBV28	.	TRBJ2-1	CASSFSFGGGALGNEQFF	TGTGCCAGCAGTTTCAGTTTCGGGGGCGGGGCGCTGGGCAATGAGCAGTTCTTC
once	TRBV18	.	TRBJ2-7	CASSFLSERGREQYF	TGTGCCAGCTCATTCTTGAGTGAAAGGGGACGCGAGCAGTACTTC
.	TRBV12-3/TRBV12-4	.	TRBJ1-5	CASSFGQPQHF	TGTGCCAGCAGTTTTGGTCAGCCCCAGCATTTT
.	TRBV5-1	.	TRBJ1-2	CASSAGTSGADGYTF	TGCGCCAGCAGCGCGGGGACTTCAGGGGCAGATGGCTACACCTTC
.	TRBV6-4	.	TRBJ1-1	CASRRDTMNTEAFF	TGTGCCAGCAGAAGGGACACCATGAACACTGAAGCTTTCTTT
.	TRBV6-5	.	TRBJ1-1	CASSYGGNTEAFF	TGTGCCAGCAGTTACGGCGGGAACACTGAAGCTTTCTTT
once	TRBV18	.	TRBJ1-3	CASSPGSEGNTIYF	TGTGCCAGCTCACCCGGCTCTGAGGGAAACACCATATATTTT
.	TRBV4-2	.	TRBJ1-2	CASSQEGAMTYGYTF	TGTGCCAGCAGCCAAGAGGGGGCCATGACCTATGGCTACACCTTC
once	TRBV19	TRBD1	TRBJ1-2	CASSTTGVYGYTF	TGTGCCAGTAGTACAACAGGGGTCTATGGCTACACCTTC
.	TRBV27	.	TRBJ2-7	CASSLSQGIEQYF	TGTGCCAGCAGTTTATCACAGGGCATCGAGCAGTACTTC
.	TRBV29-1	.	TRBJ1-1	CSVEHSYPSLAFF	TGCAGCGTTGAACACAGTTACCCGTCGTTGGCTTTCTTT
few	TRBV7-2	.	TRBJ1-1	CASSLGQNTEAFF	TGTGCCAGCAGCTTGGGACAGAACACTGAAGCTTTCTTT
.	TRBV10-1	TRBD1	TRBJ2-1	CASSELRDRDNEQFF	TGCGCCAGCAGTGAGCTTCGCGACAGGGACAATGAGCAGTTCTTC
.	TRBV27	TRBD1	TRBJ2-7	CASSLSRDRAREQYF	TGTGCCAGCAGTTTATCCCGGGACAGGGCTAGAGAGCAGTACTTC
.	TRBV7-9	.	TRBJ2-2	CASSYPVGATGELFF	TGTGCCAGCAGCTACCCAGTGGGGGCGACCGGGGAGCTGTTTTTT
.	TRBV30	.	TRBJ2-2	CAWDRTAGTGELFF	TGTGCCTGGGACCGGACAGCGGGCACCGGGGAGCTGTTTTTT
.	TRBV13	TRBD2	TRBJ2-3	CASSLPLAGGKTDTQYF	TGTGCCAGCAGCTTACCCCTGGCGGGGGGGAAAACAGATACGCAGTATTTT
.	TRBV25-1	.	TRBJ1-2	CASSEYPRGYGYTF	TGTGCCAGCAGTGAATATCCCCGCGGTTATGGCTACACCTTC
.	TRBV6-1	.	TRBJ2-7	CASSESRGMEYF	TGTGCCAGCAGTGAATCGAGGGGGATGGAGTACTTC
.	TRBV6-5	.	TRBJ1-6	CASSYLYNSPLHF	TGTGCCAGCAGTTACCTATATAATTCACCCCTCCACTTT
.	TRBV3-1/TRBV3-2	TRBD1	TRBJ1-1	CASSPRQGQAFF	TGTGCCAGCAGCCCACGACAGGGTCAAGCTTTCTTT
.	TRBV19	.	TRBJ1-4	CASNPGRGQLFF	TGTGCCAGTAATCCCGGCCGAGGTCAACTGTTTTTT
.	TRBV5-6	TRBD2	TRBJ2-2	CASSLIAGGPGTGELFF	TGTGCCAGCAGCCTAATAGCGGGGGGGCCGGGCACCGGGGAGCTGTTTTTT
.	TRBV6-5	.	TRBJ1-3	CAGSLEADLGNTIYF	TGTGCCGGATCCTTGGAGGCAGACCTAGGAAACACCATATATTTT
.	TRBV2	TRBD1	TRBJ1-4	CASSRTGVGEKLFF	TGTGCCAGCTCAAGGACAGGGGTCGGTGAAAAACTGTTTTTT
once	TRBV6-5	.	TRBJ1-1	CASSQIKGDTEAFF	TGTGCCAGCAGTCAGATCAAAGGCGACACTGAAGCTTTCTTT
once	TRBV7-3	.	TRBJ2-2	CASSPGGGAGELFF	TGTGCCAGCAGCCCCGGAGGGGGGGCCGGGGAGCTGTTTTTT
.	TRBV6-2/TRBV6-3	.	TRBJ1-1	CASSWEGGTEAFF	TGTGCCAGCAGTTGGGAGGGAGGCACTGAAGCTTTCTTT
.	TRBV6-5	.	TRBJ1-5	CASRVRGNQPQHF	TGTGCCAGCAGGGTAAGGGGCAATCAGCCCCAGCATTTT
.	TRBV4-1	.	TRBJ1-2	CASSQPDRIAGYTF	TGCGCCAGCAGCCAGCCCGACAGGATCGCTGGCTACACCTTC
.	TRBV4-2	.	TRBJ2-1	CASNSDSHNEQFF	TGTGCCAGCAACTCGGACAGTCACAATGAGCAGTTCTTC
.	TRBV15	.	TRBJ2-5	CATSRDFREETQYF	TGTGCCACCAGCAGAGATTTTAGGGAAGAGACCCAGTACTTC
.	TRBV20-1	.	TRBJ2-3	CSAASGDTQYF	TGCAGTGCCGCGAGCGGGGATACGCAGTATTTT
.	TRBV11-2	TRBD1	TRBJ2-7	CASSLGRQGEQYF	TGTGCCAGCAGCTTAGGCCGACAGGGGGAGCAGTACTTC